Given below is one T cell receptor beta chain in context. The antigen is undetermined. The sample belongs to a study of shared clonotypes between healthy human individuals. CD8 cells regarded as naive lacked CD45RO, were positively chosen for CCR7, and omitted terminally differentiated effector memory CD45RA+ cells. Study-level results: The naive CD4 repertoires of several donors were compared, and around 5% of clonotypes were shared.

For sorted subsets, 150 to 200 ng DNA per replicate equaled 30,000 or so T cell genomes. Produced via immunoSEQ multiplex PCR; TCRdb's table is partial and in-frame only. The sample gives about 2 million clones, approximately 95% of which show up once; 1% to 1.5% is in the top ten. There are 13 residues in the CDR3. Germline CDR1 MGHRA, CDR2 YSYEKL. J is TRBJ1-1 and V is TRBV4-1; D ambiguous. Source material: naive CD8+ T cells sorted from blood. This receptor was obtained from a man younger than 35 in good health. CDR3 in amino acids: CATKTASNTEAFF. CDR3 coding DNA: TGCGCTACCAAGACGGCTTCGAACACTGAAGCTTTCTTT.